The present TCR beta chain was sequenced within a study of T cells after yellow fever vaccination. Study results and limitations: Subsequent to the booster, the majority of primary-vaccination clones reappeared (under 98% CD4, 80% to 90% CD8). Contamination by abundant bulk-population clonotypes could be present in FACS-sorted repertoires.

The CDR3 spans 16 residues. Trimming took 4 bases from V and 6 from J, leaving 22 bases between them. Per germline, CDR1 SQVTM and CDR2 ANQGSEA. 5'RACE template switching added a universal primer site and UMIs to TCR cDNA. TCRdb analysed the 5' RACE reads with MiXCR anew, one entry per CDR3 protein. The table has about 320,000 distinct CDR3 sequences, approximately 4% seen once; the top ten hold 15% to 20%. This clonotype was seen repeatedly, ten times or more. The antigen is unknown. The sample here was PBMCs, taken 15 days after the yellow fever booster vaccination. The TCR was taken from a man between 18 and 35 years old who received the YFV17D yellow fever vaccine. V gene TRBV29-1 combines with J gene TRBJ2-1, with D perhaps matching TRBD2 (6 bases). Here the CDR3 DNA reads TGCAGCGTTGGTACTCAGGAGGGGCGCGGGATCAATGAGCAGTTCTTC. It is translated as CSVGTQEGRGINEQFF.